A single sample is the source of the 15 T cell receptor beta chains below, sequenced in a study of T-cell reconstitution after alpha-beta-depleted transplantation in children. Preparation of the TCRbeta library involved a method that used unique molecular identifiers. TCRdb reanalysed the PCR reads using MiXCR and keeps one entry per CDR3 protein. The data hold 200,000 to 300,000 distinct CDR3 sequences, with 9.5% to 15% observed a single time. Sequencing used PBMCs from the stem cell graft donor, obtained from the stem cell graft. These receptors were taken from a human donor who donated a stem cell graft to a child with acute lymphoblastic leukemia.

This clonotype was counted ten times or more. This rearrangement joins TRBV19 to TRBJ1-5; D is undetermined. The CDR3 consists of 15 residues. Germline CDR1 LNHDA, CDR2 SQIVND (reference sequence). V gave up 3 bases and J gave up 1 base, with 10 bases separating them. The CDR3 nucleotides read TGTGCCAGTAGTATCGTCCACGGAAGCAATCAGCCCCAGCATTTT. Translating gives CASSIVHGSNQPQHF.

This clonotype was found many times. The V call is TRBV20-1, the J call TRBJ2-5, with 7 bases that match TRBD1. Germline values: CDR1 DFQATT, CDR2 SNEGSKA (reference sequence). V was clipped by 0 bases and J by 5 bases; unmatched bases: 9. The CDR3 totals 15 residues. The CDR3: CSARETGSSAETQYF. The DNA of the CDR3 is TGCAGTGCTAGAGAGACAGGGAGTTCGGCGGAGACCCAGTACTTC.

This clonotype was found many times. V is TRBV9 and J is TRBJ2-2, with 8 bases lining up with TRBD2. This CDR3 has 16 amino acids. J lost 8 bases, V lost 3 bases, and 12 bases had no gene match. Germline V CDR1 and CDR2: SGDLS, YYNGEE. CDR3 residues: CASSETSGTRGGELFF. CDR3 coding DNA: TGTGCCAGCAGCGAAACTAGCGGCACTAGAGGGGGGGAGCTGTTTTTT. The complete variable domain, with remaining parts taken from reference TRBV9 and TRBJ2-2, reads DSGVTQTPKHLITATGQRVTLRCSPRSGDLSVYWYQQSLDQGLQFLIQYYNGEERAKGNILERFSAQQFPDLHSELNLSSLELGDSALYFCASSETSGTRGGELFFGEGSRLTVL.

The table lists this clonotype with many counts. This rearrangement joins TRBV6-1 to TRBJ1-6; D gene unclear. Germline CDR1 MNHNS, CDR2 SASEGT. The CDR3 consists of 14 residues. Trimming shortened V by 1 base and J by 9 bases, and 10 bases separated the two germline ends. CDR3 loop: CASSEGKGPSPLHF. CDR3 in DNA: TGTGCCAGCAGTGAAGGAAAAGGTCCTTCACCCCTCCACTTT.

This clonotype was picked up many times. This chain's CDR3 is CASSLTSGNEKLFF. The CDR3 region has the DNA TGCGCCAGCAGCTTGACCAGCGGTAATGAAAAACTGTTTTTT. This chain links TRBV5-1 with TRBJ1-4; D not certain. The CDR3 contains 14 residues. The V gene lost 1 base and the J gene lost 4 bases, with 8 bases spanning the gap. Germline assignment: CDR1 SGHRS and CDR2 YFSETQ.

This sequence joins TRBV29-1 and TRBJ2-5; a weak D match, TRBD2 (7 bases). CDR3 length: 14 residues. The germline V and J ends were trimmed by 0 bases and 1 base, with 9 bases remaining between them. Germline CDR1 SQVTM, CDR2 ANQGSEA. CDR3 DNA: TGCAGCGTTGAAGAGGGGGGGCCCCAAGAGACCCAGTACTTC. It yields the protein CSVEEGGPQETQYF.

This clonotype was picked up many times. V is TRBV18 and J is TRBJ1-2; no firm D call. This CDR3 is 13 amino acids long. Germline V gene data show CDR1 as KGHSH and CDR2 as LQKENI. Deletions cut 3 bases from V and 5 bases from J, with 10 bases between. CDR3 nucleotide sequence: TGTGCCAGCTCACCTGTAGGCCTTTATGGCTACACCTTC. Residues: CASSPVGLYGYTF.

This clonotype occurred many times. The J gene is TRBJ2-4, the V gene TRBV29-1; maybe TRBD2 (5 bases). Trimming stripped 2 bases from V and 6 bases from J, with 17 bases between. Per germline, CDR1 SQVTM and CDR2 ANQGSEA. The CDR3 has 15 residues. The CDR3 region is CSVELRRGNRNIQYF. CDR3 nucleotides: TGCAGCGTTGAATTACGACGGGGAAATAGAAACATTCAGTACTTC.

This clonotype came up many times. J is TRBJ1-1 and V is TRBV12-3 or TRBV12-4, with a possible D match to TRBD1 (5 bases). The CDR3 is made up of 15 amino acids. V was pared by 5 bases and J by 0 bases, with 13 bases between. Here the CDR3 DNA reads TGTGCCAGCAGTCCCACGGACAAGCTGAACACTGAAGCTTTCTTT. As protein: CASSPTDKLNTEAFF.

A note on this clonotype: A much larger clone differs by one base, so this may be a read error. The V and J genes are TRBV27 and TRBJ2-5; 10 positions agree with TRBD1. Germline V gives CDR1 MNHEY, CDR2 SMNVEV (reference sequence). CDR3 size: 14 residues. CDR3 protein: CAGSLSGQGYTQYF. Here the CDR3 DNA reads TGTGCCGGCAGTTTGTCGGGACAGGGGTATACCCAGTACTTC.

This clonotype was counted many times. The chain combines TRBV2 with TRBJ2-7; 7 bases map to TRBD1. V lost 8 bases, J lost 6 bases, and 7 bases stayed unmatched. CDR1 and CDR2 (germline): SNHLY, FYNNEI. This CDR3 contains 12 residues. CDR3: CASPSRTGEQYF. CDR3 DNA: TGTGCCAGCCCATCGAGGACAGGCGAGCAGTACTTC.

There are a few counts of this clonotype. The chain is built from TRBV27 and TRBJ2-5; no clear D. The CDR3 sequence is 13 residues long. With 5 bases removed from V and 0 bases from J, the gap between germline ends came to 7 bases. The germline gives CDR1 MNHEY, CDR2 SMNVEV (reference sequence). CDR3 nucleotides: TGTGCCAGCAGTAAAGTGTACCAAGAGACCCAGTACTTC. This encodes CASSKVYQETQYF.

The CDR3 DNA is TGTGCCAGCTCACCAATGGAAGAGACTGAAGCTTTCTTT. Translated: CASSPMEETEAFF. This rearrangement joins TRBV18 to TRBJ1-1, with D hard to call. The CDR3 extends over 13 amino acids. The germline V and J ends were trimmed by 2 bases and 5 bases, with 9 bases remaining between them. Germline V CDR1 and CDR2: KGHSH, LQKENI. The full variable domain, with the rest looked up from reference TRBV18 and TRBJ1-1, is NAGVMQNPRHLVRRRGQEARLRCSPMKGHSHVYWYRQLPEEGLKFMVYLQKENIIDESGMPKERFSAEFPKEGPSILRIQQVVRGDSAAYFCASSPMEETEAFFGQGTRLTVV.

V and J are TRBV4-3 and TRBJ2-5; TRBD2 might be the D (5 bases). Trimming shortened V by 0 bases and J by 2 bases, and 10 bases separated the two germline ends. The V gene's germline CDR1 is LGHNA and CDR2 YSLEER. This CDR3 is 15 amino acids long. CDR3 nucleotides: TGCGCCAGCAGCCAAGATTATCGGGGACAAGAGACCCAGTACTTC. This gives the protein CASSQDYRGQETQYF.

V and J are TRBV5-1 and TRBJ2-1; possibly TRBD1 for D (5 bases). CDR1 and CDR2 from the germline V gene are SGHRS and YFSETQ. The V end lost 1 base, the J end lost 5 bases, and 13 bases lay between the germline ends. The CDR3 spans 15 residues. Here the CDR3 DNA reads TGCGCCAGCAGCTTGTATGGCGACAGCAACAATGAGCAGTTCTTC. Translating gives CASSLYGDSNNEQFF.